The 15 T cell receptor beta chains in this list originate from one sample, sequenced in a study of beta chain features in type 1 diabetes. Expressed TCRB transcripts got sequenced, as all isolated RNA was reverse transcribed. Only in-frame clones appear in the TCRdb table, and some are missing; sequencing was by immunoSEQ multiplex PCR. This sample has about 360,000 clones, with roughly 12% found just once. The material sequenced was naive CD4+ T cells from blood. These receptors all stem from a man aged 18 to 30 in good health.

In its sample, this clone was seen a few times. This chain's CDR3 is CASSFQRGAAGDTQYF. The CDR3 DNA reads TGCGCCAGCAGCTTCCAGCGGGGGGCCGCCGGGGATACGCAGTATTTT. The rearrangement links TRBV5-1 to TRBJ2-3, with TRBD2 matching over 9 bases. This CDR3 contains 16 residues. The germline gives CDR1 SGHRS, CDR2 YFSETQ. The V and J ends lost 2 bases and 6 bases, in that order; junction bases with no gene match: 10.

Written as DNA, the CDR3 is TGCGCCAGCAGCTTGGGACTCCTCGGGACTCGTAACTACAATGAGCAGTTCTTC. This gives the protein CASSLGLLGTRNYNEQFF. The chain links TRBV5-1 to TRBJ2-1; TRBD2 is a possible D gene (6 bases). The germline CDR1 and CDR2 sequences are SGHRS and YFSETQ. Trimming removed 0 bases from V and 3 bases from J, with 19 bases in between. The CDR3 has 18 amino acids.

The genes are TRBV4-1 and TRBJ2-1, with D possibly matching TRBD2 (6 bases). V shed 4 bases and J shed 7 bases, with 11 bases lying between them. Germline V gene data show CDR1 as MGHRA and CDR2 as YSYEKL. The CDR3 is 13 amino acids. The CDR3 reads CASSLISGNEQFF. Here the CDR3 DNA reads TGCGCCAGCAGCCTCATTAGCGGAAATGAGCAGTTCTTC.

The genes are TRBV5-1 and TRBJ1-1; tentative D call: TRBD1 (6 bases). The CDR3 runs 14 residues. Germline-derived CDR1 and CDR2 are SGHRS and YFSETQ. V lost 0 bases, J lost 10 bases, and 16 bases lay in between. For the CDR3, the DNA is TGCGCCAGCAGCTTGGGCGGGGGCGGAGAGGGAGCTTTCTTT. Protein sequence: CASSLGGGGEGAFF. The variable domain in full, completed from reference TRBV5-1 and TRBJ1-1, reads KAGVTQTPRYLIKTRGQQVTLSCSPISGHRSVSWYQQTPGQGLQFLFEYFSETQRNKGNFPGRFSGRQFSNSRSEMNVSTLELGDSALYLCASSLGGGGEGAFFGQGTRLTVV.

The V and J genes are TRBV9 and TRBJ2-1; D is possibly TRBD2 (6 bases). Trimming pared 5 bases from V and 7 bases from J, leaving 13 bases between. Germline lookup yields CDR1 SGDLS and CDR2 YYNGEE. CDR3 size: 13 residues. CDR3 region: CASRSGGENEQFF. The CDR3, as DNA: TGTGCCAGCAGGTCGGGCGGGGAAAATGAGCAGTTCTTC.

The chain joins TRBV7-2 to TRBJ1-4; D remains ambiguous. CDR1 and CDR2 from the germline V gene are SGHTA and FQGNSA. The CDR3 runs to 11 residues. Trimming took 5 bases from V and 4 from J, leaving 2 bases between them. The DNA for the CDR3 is TGTGCCAGCAGCCGTAATGAAAAACTGTTTTTT. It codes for CASSRNEKLFF.

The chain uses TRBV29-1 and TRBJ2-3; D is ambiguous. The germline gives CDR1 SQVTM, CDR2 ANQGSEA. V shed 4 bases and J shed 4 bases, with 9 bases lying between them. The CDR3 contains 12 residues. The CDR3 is CSVAVAADTQYF. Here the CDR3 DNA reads TGCAGCGTTGCGGTAGCTGCAGATACGCAGTATTTT.

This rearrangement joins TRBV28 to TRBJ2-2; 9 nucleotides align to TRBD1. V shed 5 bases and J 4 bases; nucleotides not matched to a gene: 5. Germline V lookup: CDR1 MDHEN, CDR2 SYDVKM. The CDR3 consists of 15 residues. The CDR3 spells CASSIPGQGTGELFF. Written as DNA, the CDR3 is TGTGCCAGCAGTATACCGGGACAGGGCACCGGGGAGCTGTTTTTT.

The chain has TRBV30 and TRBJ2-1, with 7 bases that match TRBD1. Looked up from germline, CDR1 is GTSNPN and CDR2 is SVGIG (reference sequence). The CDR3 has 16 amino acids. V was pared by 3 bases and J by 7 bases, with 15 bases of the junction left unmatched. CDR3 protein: CAWRGWGQQKNNEQFF. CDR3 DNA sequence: TGTGCCTGGAGGGGGTGGGGACAGCAGAAAAATAATGAGCAGTTCTTC.

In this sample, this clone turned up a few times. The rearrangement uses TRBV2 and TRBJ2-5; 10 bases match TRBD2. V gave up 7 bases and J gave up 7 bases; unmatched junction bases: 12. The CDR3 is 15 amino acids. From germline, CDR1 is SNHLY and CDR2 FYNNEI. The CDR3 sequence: CASKYLAGAGGTQYF. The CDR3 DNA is TGTGCCAGCAAATACCTAGCGGGGGCGGGGGGGACCCAGTACTTC.

CDR3 residues: CASSRDLAVNEQFF. The CDR3 DNA is TGCGCCAGCAGCCGGGATCTAGCTGTCAATGAGCAGTTCTTC. The chain is built from TRBV4-3 and TRBJ2-1, with TRBD2 as a possible D gene (5 bases). CDR3 size: 14 residues. Trimming removed 4 bases at V and 6 bases at J, with 13 bases between. Germline-derived CDR1 and CDR2 are LGHNA and YSLEER.

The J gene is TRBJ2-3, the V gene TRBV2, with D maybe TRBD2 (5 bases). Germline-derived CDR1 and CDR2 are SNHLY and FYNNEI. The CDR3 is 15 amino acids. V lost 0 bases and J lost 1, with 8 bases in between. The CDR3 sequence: CASSEAAVGTDTQYF. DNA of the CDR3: TGTGCCAGCAGTGAAGCAGCGGTTGGCACAGATACGCAGTATTTT.

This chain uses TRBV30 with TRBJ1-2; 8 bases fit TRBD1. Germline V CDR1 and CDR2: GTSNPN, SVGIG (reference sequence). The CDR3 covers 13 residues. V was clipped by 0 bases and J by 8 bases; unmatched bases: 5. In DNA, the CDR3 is TGTGCCTGGAGTGTCGGCAGGGGGCAAGGCTACACCTTC. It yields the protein CAWSVGRGQGYTF. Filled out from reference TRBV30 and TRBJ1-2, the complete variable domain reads SQTIHQWPATLVQPVGSPLSLECTVEGTSNPNLYWYRQAAGRGLQLLFYSVGIGQISSEVPQNLSASRPQDRQFILSSKKLLLSDSGFYLCAWSVGRGQGYTFGSGTRLTVV.

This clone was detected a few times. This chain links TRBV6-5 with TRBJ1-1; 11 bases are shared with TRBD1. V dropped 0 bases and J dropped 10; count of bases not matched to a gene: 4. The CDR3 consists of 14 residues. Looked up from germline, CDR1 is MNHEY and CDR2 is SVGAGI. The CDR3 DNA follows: TGTGCCAGCAGTTACTCGGGTGGACAGGGGGCAGCTTTCTTT. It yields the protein CASSYSGGQGAAFF.

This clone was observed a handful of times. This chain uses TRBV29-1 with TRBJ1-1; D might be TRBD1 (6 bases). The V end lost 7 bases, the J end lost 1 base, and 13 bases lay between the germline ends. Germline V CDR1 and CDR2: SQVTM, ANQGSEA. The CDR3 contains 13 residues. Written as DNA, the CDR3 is TGCAGCGGAAACCGACAGGAGAACACTGAAGCTTTCTTT. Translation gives CSGNRQENTEAFF.